What follows describes a single T cell receptor (beta chain). Its antigen remains unidentified. This sample is part of a study of cytomegalovirus exposure and HLA in healthy donors. For the study at large: The 120 or so validation repertoires were reported in a later analysis to have been generated on the same platform as the approximately 600 first-cohort repertoires. Study observations and caveats: The study flagged about 150 TCR beta chains as cytomegalovirus-associated.

This CDR3 comprises 15 residues. Trimming cost V 2 bases and J 0 bases, with 11 bases left between them. Germline V CDR1 and CDR2: SGHTA, FQGNSA. Profiled with immunoSEQ multiplex PCR; TCRdb holds only in-frame clones, not every one. The data show 200,000 or so clones, 84% seen once. Material: PBMCs. The clonotype was recovered from a young man in good health and CMV-seropositive. The V gene is TRBV7-2, the J gene TRBJ2-7; possibly TRBD1 for D (5 bases). The CDR3 is CASSLQGPTSYEQYF. The CDR3 region has the DNA TGTGCCAGCAGCTTACAGGGCCCGACCTCCTACGAGCAGTACTTC.